This T cell receptor beta chain was found in a study of CD8 T cells in ankylosing spondylitis. General study results and limits: Matched ankylosing spondylitis synovial fluid reportedly contained a significantly enriched population of disease-linked clones. Blood of patients with ankylosing spondylitis appeared to be characterized by a TCR beta motif of fewer than 10 highly homologous variants. Earlier literature documents some of the motif variants in reactive arthritis synovial fluid and blood.

This clonotype was seen only a few times. The antigen is undetermined. Using quantitative 5'-RACE with molecular barcodes, the authors made TCR beta libraries. TCRdb analysed the 5' RACE reads with MiXCR anew, one entry per CDR3 protein. This table holds 250,000 to 300,000 distinct CDR3 sequences, more than 15% found once. The sequence was obtained from a male donor with ankylosing spondylitis or in good health (not recorded which). Source material: blood, either unsorted or a sorted T cell fraction (not recorded which).

CDR3 sequence (DNA): TGTGCCAGCAGCCTAGGGCCGCAGGGGGAAATCGGGGAGCTGTTTTTT. Translated: CASSLGPQGEIGELFF. The chain combines TRBV6-1 with TRBJ2-2, with TRBD1 matching 7 bases. The germline V gene encodes CDR1 MNHNS and CDR2 SASEGT. The CDR3 covers 16 residues. J was trimmed by 7 bases and V by 6 bases; bases with no gene match: 14.